In this sample, the clone carrying this T cell receptor (beta chain) turned up a few times. The sample belongs to a study of blood T cell repertoires in COVID-19. The wider study: The study drew acute and convalescent COVID-19 samples from the United States, Italy and Spain. T cells, B-cell-depleted T cells, or PBMCs provided the cDNA or gDNA that served as material.

This CDR3 has 14 residues. Trimming shortened V by 1 base and J by 1 base, and 5 bases separated the two germline ends. Germline V gene data show CDR1 as SGHRS and CDR2 as YFSETQ. Produced via immunoSEQ multiplex PCR; TCRdb's table is partial and in-frame only. The sample lists roughly 110,000 clones; 89% were seen once. Sequencing was done on a sample of peripheral blood. This sequence originates from a man aged 40-49 years with active or convalescent COVID-19. V gene TRBV5-1 combines with J gene TRBJ2-2; no clear D. The CDR3 bases are TGCGCCAGCAGCTTGAACGGGAACACCGGGGAGCTGTTTTTT. It specifies CASSLNGNTGELFF. The whole variable domain, filled in from reference TRBV5-1 and TRBJ2-2, reads KAGVTQTPRYLIKTRGQQVTLSCSPISGHRSVSWYQQTPGQGLQFLFEYFSETQRNKGNFPGRFSGRQFSNSRSEMNVSTLELGDSALYLCASSLNGNTGELFFGEGSRLTVL.